This is a list of T cell receptor beta chains from one sample in a study of spatial heterogeneity in lung cancer. From the 5' RACE reads, TCRdb called clonotypes with MiXCR, one entry per CDR3 protein. The sample lists 20,000 or so distinct CDR3 sequences, approximately 3.3% occurring once. The sample in question was PBMCs, obtained at surgery. These receptors all stem from a female donor with early-stage non-small cell lung cancer. Both conserved end residues are part of each CDR3. Fields, in order: V gene, J gene, CDR3 protein.

>TRBV9|TRBJ2-3
CASSPGEIRGTDTQYF
>TRBV20-1|TRBJ2-1
CSARDPGIFNEQFF
>TRBV3-1|TRBJ2-5
CASSQEPRGTKETQYF
>TRBV5-1|TRBJ2-5
CASSLASGHQETQYF
>TRBV25-1|TRBJ2-6
CASSESGSYSGANVLTF
>TRBV7-9|TRBJ2-1
CASSPYPGLAASNEQFF
>TRBV5-6|TRBJ1-2
CASSLVQNGYTF
>TRBV11-2|TRBJ1-2
CASSLRTTGNYGYTF
>TRBV7-2|TRBJ2-3
CASSPWDSGGGDTQYF
>TRBV28|TRBJ1-5
CASSSSHLLGLGQPQHF
>TRBV7-9|TRBJ2-1
CASSFGLDEQFF
>TRBV4-1|TRBJ2-1
CASSQGVGSGTSSYNEQFF
>TRBV11-2|TRBJ2-5
CASRHPDTPKKETQYF
>TRBV20-1|TRBJ2-4
CSADSGGLAKNIQYF